Following are 15 T cell receptor beta chains from one sample sequenced in a study of blood T cells in healthy people across ages. Alongside a J-beta primer mix, a sample-barcoded 5' primer served in a second PCR lasting about 6 to 11 cycles. MiXCR, applied by TCRdb to the 5' RACE reads, yields one record per CDR3 protein. This table holds fewer than 2,000,000 distinct CDR3 sequences, roughly 43% found once. Sequencing was performed on blood. The receptors derive from a human donor in good health.

The table lists this clonotype with a few counts. The gene calls are TRBV24-1 and TRBJ2-5; D remains ambiguous. Deletions cut 1 base from V and 5 bases from J, with 10 bases between. Germline loops: CDR1 KGHDR, CDR2 SFDVKD. The CDR3 is 14 amino acids. The CDR3 loop reads CATSDFGGFETQYF. For the CDR3, the DNA is TGTGCCACCAGTGATTTTGGCGGATTTGAGACCCAGTACTTC.

This clonotype was seen only a few times. V is TRBV29-1 and J is TRBJ2-7; D is perhaps TRBD1 (6 bases). The ends were cut back, 2 bases at V and 4 bases at J, with 18 bases in the middle. Germline assignment: CDR1 SQVTM and CDR2 ANQGSEA. The CDR3 is 15 residues long. CDR3 protein: CSVEKQGPHRYEQYF. The CDR3 region has the DNA TGCAGCGTTGAAAAGCAGGGGCCCCATCGTTACGAGCAGTACTTC.

The table lists this clonotype with a few counts. The V and J genes are TRBV6-1 and TRBJ2-3; 10 bases map to TRBD2. This CDR3 has 16 residues. The germline V gene encodes CDR1 MNHNS and CDR2 SASEGT. V dropped 2 bases and J dropped 2; count of bases not matched to a gene: 4. CDR3 protein: CASSEQRGGLTDTQYF. In nucleotides, the CDR3 is TGTGCCAGCAGTGAACAGCGGGGGGGCCTCACAGATACGCAGTATTTT.

Notes on this clonotype: Relative to the germline gene, one junction end is altered; a read error may explain this. This rearrangement joins TRBV12-3 or TRBV12-4 to TRBJ1-5, with 7 bases matching TRBD1. The CDR3 totals 15 residues. CDR3 region: CASSPRQGDYQLQHF. CDR3 in DNA: TGTGCCAGCAGCCCGCGACAGGGAGACTATCAGCTCCAGCATTTT.

The sample holds a few counts of this clonotype. V usage is TRBV4-3 and J usage is TRBJ2-1; 8 bases agree with TRBD2. This CDR3 comprises 15 residues. Germline V CDR1 and CDR2: LGHNA, YSLEER. J lost 6 bases, V lost 3 bases, and 7 bases had no gene match. The CDR3 sequence is CASSQKVAGGNEQFF. CDR3 bases: TGCGCCAGCAGCCAGAAGGTGGCGGGGGGCAATGAGCAGTTCTTC.

This sequence joins TRBV19 and TRBJ1-1, with D perhaps TRBD1 (5 bases). Germline V CDR1 and CDR2: LNHDA, SQIVND (reference sequence). V lost 7 bases, J lost 4 bases, and 19 bases lay in between. CDR3 length: 15 amino acids. The CDR3 region has the DNA TGTGCCAGTACCTACTGGGGCAGTACTGCCACTGAAGCTTTCTTT. Protein sequence: CASTYWGSTATEAFF.

This chain connects TRBV12-3 or TRBV12-4 to TRBJ1-2; D is unclear. The ends were cut back, 4 bases at V and 6 bases at J, with 15 bases in the middle. This CDR3 contains 14 residues. In DNA form, the CDR3 reads TGTGCCAGCAGTTCCCCCGAGAAGGTAGATGGCTACACCTTC. Translating gives CASSSPEKVDGYTF.

The V call is TRBV2, the J call TRBJ2-1; TRBD2 aligns across 11 bases. This CDR3 has 15 amino acids. The germline V gene encodes CDR1 SNHLY and CDR2 FYNNEI. V lost 5 bases and J lost 4; bases outside the gene matches: 4. CDR3 region: CASSTGLAEYNEQFF. CDR3 nucleotide sequence: TGTGCCAGCAGTACGGGACTAGCGGAATACAATGAGCAGTTCTTC. Full variable domain (remainder filled in from reference TRBV2 and TRBJ2-1): EPEVTQTPSHQVTQMGQEVILRCVPISNHLYFYWYRQILGQKVEFLVSFYNNEISEKSEIFDDQFSVERPDGSNFTLKIRSTKLEDSAMYFCASSTGLAEYNEQFFGPGTRLTVL.

The sample holds one count of this clonotype. The rearrangement links TRBV5-1 to TRBJ2-1; 7 nucleotides match TRBD1. The CDR3 spans 16 residues. Looked up from germline, CDR1 is SGHRS and CDR2 is YFSETQ. V dropped 0 bases and J dropped 5; count of bases not matched to a gene: 8. For the CDR3, the DNA is TGCGCCAGCAGCTTGGGAGTCGGGACAGTCGACAATGAGCAGTTCTTC. This sequence encodes CASSLGVGTVDNEQFF.

The chain links TRBV6-2 or TRBV6-3 to TRBJ2-3; TRBD2 agrees at 12 bases. The V gene end was trimmed by 6 bases and the J gene end by 4 bases; junction bases not matched to a gene: 5. Germline-derived CDR1 and CDR2 are MNHEY and SVGEGT. The CDR3 loop spans 15 amino acids. CDR3 nucleotide sequence: TGTGCCAGCAGGCGGACTAGCGGGGCTTCAGATACGCAGTATTTT. Translated, it gives CASRRTSGASDTQYF.

This chain connects TRBV7-2 to TRBJ2-5; 10 bases are shared with TRBD2. The CDR3 runs 15 residues. After removal of 5 bases from V and 2 bases from J, the junction contained 5 bases not matched to a gene. Germline CDR1 is SGHTA and CDR2 is FQGNSA. In nucleotides, the CDR3 is TGTGCCAGCAGCACACTAGCGGGGTATCAAGAGACCCAGTACTTC. It specifies CASSTLAGYQETQYF.

This clonotype was seen many times. The chain combines TRBV29-1 with TRBJ1-2, with D possibly matching TRBD1 (5 bases). Trimming removed 4 bases from V and 4 bases from J, with 13 bases in between. Germline V CDR1 and CDR2: SQVTM, ANQGSEA. This CDR3 is 13 amino acids long. The chain's CDR3 is CSVGREVGYGYTF. In DNA, the CDR3 is TGCAGCGTTGGCAGGGAGGTAGGCTATGGCTACACCTTC.

This chain uses TRBV5-1 with TRBJ2-3, with TRBD2 identical over 8 bases. V shed 6 bases and J 4 bases; nucleotides not matched to a gene: 16. The CDR3 loop spans 17 amino acids. Germline values: CDR1 SGHRS, CDR2 YFSETQ. CDR3 protein: CASTIGSSGGPPDTQYF. Here the CDR3 DNA reads TGCGCCAGCACTATCGGGTCAAGCGGGGGCCCTCCAGATACGCAGTATTTT.

This clonotype was counted a single time. The chain is built from TRBV28 and TRBJ2-4, with D unresolved. The germline V and J ends were trimmed by 3 bases and 5 bases, with 5 bases remaining between them. This CDR3 comprises 12 residues. Germline CDR1 reads MDHEN; CDR2 reads SYDVKM. This CDR3 reads CASSFMQNIQYF. Written as DNA, the CDR3 is TGTGCCAGCAGTTTCATGCAAAACATTCAGTACTTC.

Note on this clonotype: At one end the junction does not follow the germline gene, possibly because of a read error. V usage is TRBV10-3 and J usage is TRBJ2-6; the D gene is possibly TRBD1 (5 bases). CDR1 is ENHRY, CDR2 SYGVKD, per germline. The CDR3 has 18 amino acids. CDR3 loop: CAIKKDKSAFSGANVRTF. CDR3 DNA sequence: TGTGCCATCAAAAAGGATAAGAGTGCCTTCTCTGGGGCCAACGTCCGGACTTTC.